The 27 T cell receptor beta chains below were found in one sample sequenced in a study of regulatory T cells in long-lasting Graves disease (dated by TCRdb to the early 2020s). The method behind the library was multiplex PCR. Sequenced on an Illumina HiSeq 4000. CDR3 regions were amplified by Arm-PCR with iRepertoire HTBI primers to construct TCR beta libraries. TCRdb reanalyzed the raw reads on its own, using fastp at Q25 for trimming and MiXCR for clone calling, and kept in-frame beta chains. Each CDR3 protein gets just one entry, which takes the most common genes and DNA from the rows behind it. The sample includes around 460,000 distinct CDR3 sequences, with 14% observed a single time. The top ten clonotypes cover around a sixth of the sample. The intended sense of this specimen's time point label: newly diagnosed GD, antithyroid drugs for less than 3 months. For both TCR sequencing and RNA sequencing, RNA was extracted from PBMCs in TRIzol.

These data were also filed under a second study, of T cells in Graves' hyperthyroidism and ophthalmopathy.

Sequenced here: peripheral blood mononuclear cells (PBMCs), sampled at new diagnosis, from a patient treated with antithyroid drugs. Every receptor here comes from a woman aged 45 to 65 with Graves disease. Donor details come from another sample of the same person, matched by shared clones.

This clonotype has ten or more counts. The chain recombines TRBV29-1 with TRBJ2-3, with D possibly TRBD2 on 7 matching bases. Germline CDR1 SQVTM, CDR2 ANQGSEA. Trimming left V 1 base short and J 6 bases short, with 17 bases between. The CDR3 length is 15 residues. The CDR3 bases are TGCAGCGTTGAAGGCGGAGGGGGGGGCGTTGATACGCAGTATTTT. Its protein product is CSVEGGGGGVDTQYF.

The gene calls are TRBV5-5 and TRBJ1-2; D is uncertain. This CDR3 region has 13 residues. The germline V and J ends were trimmed by 5 bases and 0 bases, with 8 bases remaining between them. Germline CDR1 SGHKS, CDR2 YYEKEE (reference sequence). The CDR3 loop reads CASSLPTNYGYTF. As DNA, the CDR3 is TGTGCCAGCAGTTTACCAACTAACTATGGCTACACCTTC.

This clonotype was seen ten or more times. V usage is TRBV20-1 and J usage is TRBJ2-7; 8 bases match TRBD2. The CDR3 contains 15 residues. In germline, CDR1 is DFQATT, CDR2 SNEGSKA (reference sequence). V trimming: 0 bases; J trimming: 4 bases; junction bases outside the gene matches: 8. The CDR3 nucleotides are TGCAGTGCTAGAGATTCCGCGGGAGGCGGGTACGAGCAGTACTTC. It yields the protein CSARDSAGGGYEQYF.

This clonotype appeared once. A junction boundary mismatches the germline segment, possibly from a read error. The chain joins TRBV5-1 to TRBJ2-3; D is unresolved. The CDR3 runs to 15 residues. Germline CDR1 is SGHRS and CDR2 is YFSETQ. The CDR3 DNA follows: TGCGCCAGCAGTTTGGACCTGCAAAGCACAGATACGCAGTATTTT. This gives the protein CASSLDLQSTDTQYF.

This clonotype appeared a few times. The chain uses TRBV20-1 and TRBJ2-7, with D perhaps being TRBD1 or TRBD2 (5 bases each). The CDR3 spans 16 residues. CDR1 DFQATT and CDR2 SNEGSKA come from the germline V gene (reference sequence). V lost 0 bases, J lost 2 bases, and 17 bases lay in between. CDR3 sequence: CSARDPRRDATYEQYF. The DNA for the CDR3 is TGCAGTGCTAGAGACCCGAGACGGGACGCCACCTACGAGCAGTACTTC.

This clonotype was observed a few times. The V and J genes are TRBV11-2 and TRBJ2-7; 10 nucleotides align to TRBD2. CDR1 and CDR2 (germline): SGHAT, FQNNGV. The CDR3 covers 15 residues. After removal of 5 bases from V and 2 bases from J, the junction contained 6 bases not matched to a gene. The CDR3 DNA follows: TGTGCCAGCAGCGATCTTAGCGGGGGGACCTACGAGCAGTACTTC. It specifies CASSDLSGGTYEQYF.

This clonotype turned up a few times. This sequence joins TRBV29-1 and TRBJ2-7; D is undetermined. The CDR3 sequence is 10 residues long. V shed 0 bases and J shed 4 bases, with 1 base lying between them. From germline, CDR1 is SQVTM and CDR2 ANQGSEA. The CDR3 loop is CSVEDYEQYF. In nucleotides, the CDR3 is TGCAGCGTTGAAGATTACGAGCAGTACTTC.

The rearrangement links TRBV12-3 or TRBV12-4 to TRBJ2-1; 9 positions match TRBD2. V was pared by 3 bases and J by 1 base, with 13 bases of the junction left unmatched. The CDR3 is made up of 19 amino acids. CDR3 loop: CASSFGGLAGPISYNEQFF. The CDR3 DNA follows: TGTGCCAGCAGTTTTGGGGGGCTAGCGGGACCGATATCCTACAATGAGCAGTTCTTC.

This clonotype was counted ten times or more. The V call is TRBV2, the J call TRBJ1-5, with D maybe TRBD1 (6 bases). The V gene's germline CDR1 is SNHLY and CDR2 FYNNEI. V was trimmed by 3 bases and J by 3 bases, leaving 9 bases between them. The CDR3 sequence is 14 residues long. CDR3 residues: CASSEYRDNQPQHF. Here the CDR3 DNA reads TGTGCCAGCAGTGAGTACAGGGACAATCAGCCCCAGCATTTT. The full variable domain, with the rest looked up from reference TRBV2 and TRBJ1-5, is EPEVTQTPSHQVTQMGQEVILRCVPISNHLYFYWYRQILGQKVEFLVSFYNNEISEKSEIFDDQFSVERPDGSNFTLKIRSTKLEDSAMYFCASSEYRDNQPQHFGDGTRLSIL.

Ten or more counts support this clonotype. The chain links TRBV2 to TRBJ1-6; D remains ambiguous. In germline, CDR1 is SNHLY, CDR2 FYNNEI. V lost 7 bases and J lost 5, with 6 bases in between. The CDR3 loop spans 12 amino acids. In nucleotides, the CDR3 is TGTGCCAGCAATGGGGATAATTCACCCCTCCACTTT. Its translation: CASNGDNSPLHF. Based on the CDR3 plus reference TRBV2 and TRBJ1-6, the full variable domain is EPEVTQTPSHQVTQMGQEVILRCVPISNHLYFYWYRQILGQKVEFLVSFYNNEISEKSEIFDDQFSVERPDGSNFTLKIRSTKLEDSAMYFCASNGDNSPLHFGNGTRLTVT.

V gene TRBV2 combines with J gene TRBJ2-7; the D gene is possibly TRBD1 (5 bases). Trimming cost V 7 bases and J 5 bases, with 9 bases left between them. Germline-derived CDR1 and CDR2 are SNHLY and FYNNEI. The CDR3 totals 11 residues. The CDR3 protein is CASTGFDEQYF. The CDR3 coding sequence is TGTGCCAGCACAGGGTTCGACGAGCAGTACTTC.

A word on this clonotype: This sequence may be a read error, since a much larger clone differs from it by one base. The final CDR3 position lacks the conserved phenylalanine or tryptophan, pointing to a likely read error. The chain has TRBV18 and TRBJ2-7; the match to TRBD1 covers 7 bases. The germline CDR1 and CDR2 sequences are KGHSH and LQKENI. This CDR3 is built from 16 residues. V gave up 3 bases and J gave up 6 bases; unmatched junction bases: 14. CDR3 protein: CASSPNSPGTAIEQYL. The CDR3 DNA is TGTGCCAGCTCACCGAACAGTCCCGGGACAGCAATCGAGCAGTACCTC.

At least ten counts were recorded for this clonotype. The chain joins TRBV6-5 to TRBJ2-3; TRBD2 agrees at 8 bases. V trimming: 0 bases; J trimming: 4 bases; junction bases outside the gene matches: 3. Per the germline V gene, CDR1 is MNHEY and CDR2 is SVGAGI. The CDR3 has 15 residues. The DNA of the CDR3 is TGTGCCAGCAGTTACTCGTTGCGGGAGGCAGATACGCAGTATTTT. As protein: CASSYSLREADTQYF.

The genes are TRBV18 and TRBJ1-6, with unresolved D. Between the trimmed V and J ends, which lost 1 base and 6 bases, there was a span of 7 bases. This CDR3 is built from 14 residues. The germline V gene has CDR1 KGHSH and CDR2 LQKENI. CDR3 sequence reads: CASSPRSPNSPLHF. In DNA form, the CDR3 reads TGTGCCAGCTCACCACGGAGTCCTAATTCACCCCTCCACTTT.

V usage is TRBV19 and J usage is TRBJ2-1; 12 bases fit TRBD2. J lost 6 bases, V lost 5 bases, and 14 bases had no gene match. Germline lookup yields CDR1 LNHDA and CDR2 SQIVND (reference sequence). The CDR3 has 18 residues. CDR3 DNA sequence: TGTGCCAGTAGTCCTACATGGACTAGCGGGGTGGGGTTCAATGAGCAGTTCTTC. Protein sequence: CASSPTWTSGVGFNEQFF. Filled out from reference TRBV19 and TRBJ2-1, the complete variable domain reads DGGITQSPKYLFRKEGQNVTLSCEQNLNHDAMYWYRQDPGQGLRLIYYSQIVNDFQKGDIAEGYSVSREKKESFPLTVTSAQKNPTAFYLCASSPTWTSGVGFNEQFFGPGTRLTVL.

Only a few counts were recorded for this clonotype. This chain connects TRBV7-3 to TRBJ1-2; 12 bases line up with TRBD1. The CDR3 spans 15 residues. Germline V gene lookup returns CDR1 SGHTA and CDR2 FQGTGA. J was trimmed by 7 bases and V by 0 bases; bases with no gene match: 3. CDR3 sequence: CASSLTGQGAGGYTF. DNA of the CDR3: TGTGCCAGCAGCTTAACGGGACAGGGGGCCGGTGGCTACACCTTC.

This clonotype was observed at least ten times. The chain couples TRBV11-2 to TRBJ2-7, with D hard to call. This CDR3 is built from 12 residues. Trimming cost V 2 bases and J 5 bases, with 7 bases left between them. In germline, CDR1 is SGHAT, CDR2 FQNNGV. In nucleotides, the CDR3 is TGTGCCAGCAGCTTACGGTTAAACGAGCAGTACTTC. Encoded protein: CASSLRLNEQYF.

Concerning this clonotype: This may stem from a read error, because a much larger clone lies one nucleotide away. CDR3 in amino acids: CASSFGGVGIDTQYF. The CDR3 DNA reads as TGTGCCAGCAGTTTTGGGGGGGTGGGCATAGATACGCAGTATTTT. This chain links TRBV28 with TRBJ2-3, with TRBD2 identical over 7 bases. Trimming removed 3 bases from V and 5 bases from J; junction bases left unmatched: 8. Germline values: CDR1 MDHEN, CDR2 SYDVKM. The CDR3 has 15 amino acids.

At least ten counts were recorded for this clonotype. This sequence joins TRBV2 and TRBJ2-5, with 7 bases aligning to TRBD2. The length of the CDR3 is 15 residues. Germline V CDR1 and CDR2: SNHLY, FYNNEI. The V and J ends lost 4 bases and 3 bases, in that order; junction bases with no gene match: 8. The CDR3 DNA sequence: TGTGCCAGCAGTGGCAGTGTGGCGGGAGAAGAGACCCAGTACTTC. Protein product: CASSGSVAGEETQYF.

At least ten counts were recorded for this clonotype. The gene calls are TRBV2 and TRBJ2-3, with D perhaps matching TRBD2 (6 bases). CDR1 is SNHLY, CDR2 FYNNEI, per germline. V was shortened by 5 bases and J by 4 bases, with 13 bases between the two germline ends. The CDR3 has 14 residues. CDR3 nucleotides: TGTGCCAGCAGTATACTAGCTGTCGCAGATACGCAGTATTTT. Translation gives CASSILAVADTQYF.

Ten or more counts support this clonotype. The J gene is TRBJ2-5, the V gene TRBV4-2; 9 bases are a match to TRBD2. The CDR3 runs 16 residues. The trim removed 1 base at V and 1 base at J, leaving 4 bases unmatched. The germline V gene encodes CDR1 LGHNA and CDR2 YNFKEQ. The chain's CDR3 is CASSQGRGGAQETQYF. As DNA, the CDR3 is TGTGCCAGCAGCCAAGGGCGGGGGGGCGCCCAAGAGACCCAGTACTTC.

This clonotype was recorded many times. The CDR3 bases are TGTGCCAGCAGTTACTCGACCCGTCGACAGGGAAAAGAGACCCAGTACTTC. The encoded protein is CASSYSTRRQGKETQYF. The genes are TRBV6-5 and TRBJ2-5; 7 bases match TRBD1. The CDR3 loop spans 17 amino acids. V dropped 0 bases and J dropped 3; count of bases not matched to a gene: 10. Germline CDR1 is MNHEY and CDR2 is SVGAGI.

This clonotype was detected ten times or more. The genes are TRBV9 and TRBJ2-7, with a tentative D call TRBD2 (5 bases). The V and J ends lost 0 bases and 2 bases respectively, with 12 bases between them. Germline assignment: CDR1 SGDLS and CDR2 YYNGEE. CDR3 length equals 15 residues. The CDR3 region has the DNA TGTGCCAGCAGCGTAGCTTCCGGGGTCCCCTACGAGCAGTACTTC. Translated, it gives CASSVASGVPYEQYF.

Comments on this clonotype: A read error may explain this, as a much larger clone is one base away. The gene calls are TRBV11-2 and TRBJ2-3, with D perhaps TRBD1 (6 bases). The J call is in doubt because the DNA end fits TRBJ1-5 better. The CDR3 is 15 residues long. Germline V gene sequence: CDR1 SGHAT, CDR2 FQNNGV. The CDR3 protein is CASSPRTELTDTQHF. The CDR3 nucleotides are TGTGCCAGCAGCCCCCGGACAGAACTGACAGATACGCAGCATTTT.

This clonotype was counted many times. V is TRBV5-1 and J is TRBJ2-5, with 7 bases identical to TRBD1. This CDR3 spans 16 amino acids. The germline V gene has CDR1 SGHRS and CDR2 YFSETQ. Unmatched junction bases numbered 10, after V lost 0 bases and J lost 5 bases. The CDR3, as DNA: TGCGCCAGCAGCTTGGCGTCGATGACAGGGACGGAGACCCAGTACTTC. Amino acid sequence: CASSLASMTGTETQYF.

With respect to this clonotype: A much larger clone differs from this one at a single base, so this may be a read error. The chain recombines TRBV28 with TRBJ2-5, with TRBD1 matching 7 bases. This CDR3 comprises 14 residues. V lost 8 bases and J lost 4; bases outside the gene matches: 10. The germline V gene encodes CDR1 MDHEN and CDR2 SYDVKM. The CDR3: CASGGDRVGETQYF. For the CDR3, the DNA is TGTGCCAGCGGTGGTGACAGGGTCGGAGAGACCCAGTACTTC.

Worth noting for this clonotype: This clone may be a read error of a much larger clone one base away. V and J are TRBV27 and TRBJ2-3; TRBD2 might be the D (5 bases). The last part of the DNA fits TRBJ2-1 better; the J call may be wrong. The germline gives CDR1 MNHEY, CDR2 SMNVEV (reference sequence). The CDR3 runs 14 residues. CDR3: CASSLTTNSYEQFF. In DNA, the CDR3 is TGTGCCAGCAGTCTGACGACTAACTCCTACGAGCAGTTCTTC.